These T cell receptor beta chains were read from a single sample in a study of Ad26.COV2.S vaccination and SARS-CoV-2 variants. Some clones are missing from TCRdb's copy, which holds only in-frame ones; the method was immunoSEQ multiplex PCR. The table shows approximately 280,000 clones, with more than 75% occurring only once. The specimen was peripheral blood, collected in a trial of Ad26.COV2.S vaccine versus placebo. The receptors shown here come from a person between 18 and 59 years old who received the Ad26.COV2.S COVID-19 vaccine or a placebo. CDR3s include the opening cysteine and the closing phenylalanine or tryptophan. A D gene is named only where the DNA matches it firmly. The listing skips clone size in some rows; elsewhere it reads once, few, many or a size class.

-,TRBV18,-,TRBJ1-1,CASSPGPGRIEAFF,TGTGCCAGCTCACCCGGACCCGGCAGGATTGAAGCTTTCTTT
-,TRBV28,-,TRBJ1-5,CASSFSGSNQPQHF,TGTGCCAGCAGTTTTTCGGGGAGCAATCAGCCCCAGCATTTT
TRBD1,TRBV27,-,TRBJ2-7,CASSSDRGLYEQYF,TGTGCCAGCAGTTCGGACAGGGGGCTCTACGAGCAGTACTTC
TRBD2,TRBV27,-,TRBJ2-2,CASSLVSGITGELFF,TGTGCCAGCAGTCTGGTTAGCGGGATCACCGGGGAGCTGTTTTTT
TRBD2,TRBV5-6,-,TRBJ2-3,CASSTGGMQYF,TGTGCCAGCAGCACGGGGGGGATGCAGTATTTT
-,TRBV5-4,-,TRBJ1-4,CASSLSTVNEKLFF,TGTGCCAGCAGCTTGAGTACAGTTAATGAAAAACTGTTTTTT
TRBD1,TRBV10-3,-,TRBJ2-3,CAISEGGSGTGSNTQYF,TGTGCCATCAGTGAGGGTGGGTCGGGGACAGGGTCTAATACGCAGTATTTT
-,TRBV5-1,-,TRBJ2-7,CASSTSTAAYEQYF,TGCGCCAGCAGCACCTCGACAGCGGCCTACGAGCAGTACTTC
TRBD1,TRBV6-1,few,TRBJ1-2,CASSEVADRAHYGYTF,TGTGCCAGCAGTGAAGTCGCTGACAGGGCCCACTATGGCTACACCTTC
-,TRBV3-1/TRBV3-2,-,TRBJ2-5,CASVGGLPPHPTQYF,TGTGCCAGCGTGGGTGGCCTACCCCCGCATCCGACCCAGTACTTC
-,TRBV6-5,-,TRBJ2-7,CASSTKGTVSYEQYF,TGTGCCAGCAGTACCAAGGGGACCGTCTCCTACGAGCAGTACTTC
-,TRBV5-1,-,TRBJ2-3,CASSRGDSGTDTQYF,TGCGCCAGCAGCCGCGGTGACTCTGGCACAGATACGCAGTATTTT
-,TRBV19,-,TRBJ1-3,CASSDRGPSGNTIYF,TGTGCCAGTAGTGACCGGGGTCCCTCTGGAAACACCATATATTTT
TRBD2,TRBV28,-,TRBJ2-4,CASSFWGGVKNIQYF,TGTGCCAGCAGTTTCTGGGGAGGGGTTAAAAACATTCAGTACTTC
-,TRBV28,-,TRBJ1-4,CASSPGGATNEKLFF,TGTGCCAGCAGTCCGGGCGGGGCAACTAATGAAAAACTGTTTTTT
-,TRBV9,-,TRBJ1-1,CASSLDSGNTEAFF,TGTGCCAGCAGCCTCGACTCGGGGAACACTGAAGCTTTCTTT
-,TRBV5-6,-,TRBJ1-1,CASSLPEGVNTEAFF,TGTGCCAGCAGCCTACCGGAAGGGGTGAACACTGAAGCTTTCTTT
-,TRBV5-1,-,TRBJ2-2,CAPHVDTGSAFLNTGELFF,TGCGCCCCCCATGTGGATACAGGTAGCGCCTTTCTGAACACCGGGGAGCTGTTTTTT
-,TRBV12-5,-,TRBJ1-1,CASGLGPINTEAFF,TGTGCTAGTGGTTTGGGCCCAATAAACACTGAAGCTTTCTTT
-,TRBV7-9,-,TRBJ1-3,CASSPPGLGNTIYF,TGTGCCAGCAGCCCGCCTGGTTTGGGAAACACCATATATTTT
-,TRBV30,-,TRBJ1-2,CAWERKRRGSF,TGTGCCTGGGAAAGAAAACGGAGGGGTTCTTTC
-,TRBV5-4,-,TRBJ2-7,CASSWGVNEQYF,TGTGCCAGCAGCTGGGGTGTTAACGAGCAGTACTTC
-,TRBV7-3,-,TRBJ1-5,CASSYKGLLYSNQPQHF,TGTGCCAGCAGCTATAAAGGTCTCCTTTATAGCAATCAGCCCCAGCATTTT
TRBD2,TRBV5-1,once,TRBJ2-3,CASSLSGGTPDTQYF,TGCGCCAGCAGCTTGTCGGGAGGGACCCCAGATACGCAGTATTTT
TRBD2,TRBV6-5,-,TRBJ2-1,CASSFSGGFYEQFF,TGTGCCAGCAGTTTTTCGGGAGGGTTTTATGAGCAGTTCTTC
-,TRBV10-3,-,TRBJ2-7,CAIGSATYEQYF,TGTGCCATCGGGAGTGCTACCTACGAGCAGTACTTC
-,TRBV7-2,-,TRBJ2-3,CASSSSGILTDTQYF,TGTGCCAGCAGCTCCTCCGGGATATTGACAGATACGCAGTATTTT
-,TRBV7-8,-,TRBJ2-1,CASSPAPTGNEQFF,TGTGCCAGCAGCCCAGCCCCTACAGGCAATGAGCAGTTCTTC
-,TRBV28,-,TRBJ1-1,CASSPLDRLDVEAFF,TGTGCCAGCAGTCCTCTTGACCGGCTTGACGTCGAAGCTTTCTTT
-,TRBV5-4,-,TRBJ1-1,CASSPEVFGGRDTEAFF,TGTGCCAGCAGCCCGGAGGTCTTTGGGGGGCGGGACACTGAAGCTTTCTTT
TRBD2,TRBV5-6,once,TRBJ2-7,CASSLGLVDEQYF,TGTGCCAGCAGCCTCGGACTAGTGGACGAGCAGTACTTC
TRBD1,TRBV5-8,-,TRBJ1-2,CASSLGGQGPYGYTF,TGTGCCAGCAGCTTGGGGGGACAGGGGCCCTATGGCTACACCTTC
TRBD1,TRBV11-3,-,TRBJ2-1,CASSDPRDRGRDEQFF,TGTGCCAGCAGCGATCCCCGGGACAGGGGACGCGATGAGCAGTTCTTC
-,TRBV14,-,TRBJ2-5,CASSQDSDSQETQYF,TGTGCCAGCAGCCAAGATTCGGACTCACAAGAGACCCAGTACTTC
-,TRBV11-2,-,TRBJ2-6,CASSHRVAGANVLTF,TGTGCCAGCAGCCACAGGGTCGCTGGGGCCAACGTCCTGACTTTC
TRBD1,TRBV11-2,once,TRBJ2-1,CASSQKRTGHNEQFF,TGTGCCAGCAGCCAGAAGAGGACAGGGCACAATGAGCAGTTCTTC
-,TRBV5-6,-,TRBJ1-6,CASSLDLSNSPLHF,TGTGCCAGCAGCTTGGATTTAAGTAATTCACCCCTCCACTTT
TRBD2,TRBV3-1/TRBV3-2,once,TRBJ2-5,CASSPRLAGAGGTQYF,TGTGCCAGCAGCCCCCGGCTAGCGGGGGCGGGGGGGACCCAGTACTTC
-,TRBV11-2,once,TRBJ2-7,CASTQRGGETYEQYF,TGTGCCAGCACCCAGAGGGGCGGGGAAACCTACGAGCAGTACTTC
-,TRBV29-1,-,TRBJ1-5,CSVREPYSNQPQHF,TGCAGCGTTAGGGAACCGTATAGCAATCAGCCCCAGCATTTT
TRBD2,TRBV24-1,-,TRBJ2-1,CATSEGVTSGYNEQFF,TGTGCCACCAGTGAGGGCGTGACTAGCGGATACAATGAGCAGTTCTTC
-,TRBV25-1,few,TRBJ1-1,CASSEYGGNTEAFF,TGTGCCAGCAGTGAATACGGGGGGAACACTGAAGCTTTCTTT
-,TRBV6-2/TRBV6-3,-,TRBJ2-7,CASSYASEIYEQYF,TGTGCCAGCAGTTACGCTAGCGAGATCTACGAGCAGTACTTC
TRBD2,TRBV6-2/TRBV6-3,-,TRBJ2-1,CASSYSLAGGPRSYNEQFF,TGTGCCAGCAGTTACTCCCTAGCGGGGGGGCCGCGTTCCTACAATGAGCAGTTCTTC
TRBD1,TRBV19,-,TRBJ1-5,CASAQGGSNQPQHF,TGTGCCAGTGCACAGGGGGGTAGCAATCAGCCCCAGCATTTT
-,TRBV30,-,TRBJ1-2,CAWSEGRWGYTF,TGTGCCTGGAGTGAGGGCAGGTGGGGCTACACCTTC
-,TRBV5-1,-,TRBJ1-2,CASSLMGVGDGYTF,TGCGCCAGCAGCTTGATGGGGGTGGGTGACGGCTACACCTTC
-,TRBV5-1,-,TRBJ1-1,CASSLALGVGAFF,TGCGCCAGCAGCCTGGCGTTGGGGGTAGGGGCTTTCTTT
TRBD1,TRBV5-1,-,TRBJ1-1,CASSPGQDKNTEAFF,TGCGCCAGCAGCCCCGGACAGGATAAGAACACTGAAGCTTTCTTT
TRBD1,TRBV7-2,-,TRBJ2-7,CASTSGTAINEQYF,TGTGCCAGCACCTCCGGGACAGCTATCAACGAGCAGTACTTC
TRBD2,TRBV19,-,TRBJ2-1,CASSIDWRAGGPNEQFF,TGTGCCAGTAGTATAGATTGGAGAGCGGGAGGCCCCAATGAGCAGTTCTTC
TRBD1,TRBV5-1,-,TRBJ1-1,CASSLFGTGWRNTEAFF,TGCGCCAGCAGCTTATTTGGGACAGGGTGGAGGAACACTGAAGCTTTCTTT
-,TRBV9,-,TRBJ1-5,CASSVEQGLNQPQHF,TGTGCCAGCAGCGTAGAACAGGGACTCAATCAGCCCCAGCATTTT
TRBD2,TRBV19,-,TRBJ2-5,CASSIRLAGTGLEETQYF,TGTGCCAGTAGTATCCGACTAGCGGGGACTGGCTTAGAAGAGACCCAGTACTTC
TRBD1,TRBV7-9,-,TRBJ2-7,CASSLANSGTGSEQYF,TGTGCCAGCAGCTTAGCGAATTCGGGGACAGGGTCCGAGCAGTACTTC